The sequence of this T cell receptor (beta chain) was determined in a study of blood T cell repertoires in COVID-19. Study at large: There were acute and convalescent COVID-19 samples, and they came from the United States, Italy and Spain.

Ages ranged from about 18 to 89 years, with residence in approximately 25 US areas. TCRdb's table, derived via immunoSEQ multiplex PCR, lists solely in-frame clones and lacks some. The sample holds around 300,000 clones; 90% are singletons and the top ten take roughly 1.1%. This TCR was sampled from a woman in her 30s who had recovered from COVID-19. Specimen: PBMCs or T cells enriched from blood (not recorded which).

CDR3 nucleotides: TGTGCCAGCAGCTCCGGGACAGGGTTCACTGAAGCTTTCTTT. Its translation: CASSSGTGFTEAFF. This chain connects TRBV7-9 to TRBJ1-1; TRBD1 aligns across 9 bases. The CDR3 is 14 amino acids. Losses at the gene ends were 4 bases for V and 4 bases for J; bases not matched to a gene: 4. In germline, CDR1 is SEHNR, CDR2 FQNEAQ (reference sequence). Variable domain in full (rest from reference TRBV7-9 and TRBJ1-1): DTGVSQNPRHKITKRGQNVTFRCDPISEHNRLYWYRQTLGQGPEFLTYFQNEAQLEKSRLLSDRFSAERPKGSFSTLEIQRTEQGDSAMYLCASSSGTGFTEAFFGQGTRLTVV.